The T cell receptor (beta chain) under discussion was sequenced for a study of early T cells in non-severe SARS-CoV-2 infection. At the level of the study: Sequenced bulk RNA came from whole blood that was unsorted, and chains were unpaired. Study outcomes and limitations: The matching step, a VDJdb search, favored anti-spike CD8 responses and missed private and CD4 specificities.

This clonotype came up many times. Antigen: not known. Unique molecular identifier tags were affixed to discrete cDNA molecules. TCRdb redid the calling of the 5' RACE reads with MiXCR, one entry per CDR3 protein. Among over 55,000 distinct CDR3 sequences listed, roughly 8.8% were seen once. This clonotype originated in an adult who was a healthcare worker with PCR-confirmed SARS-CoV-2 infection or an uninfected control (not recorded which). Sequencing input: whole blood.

The CDR3, as DNA: TGCAGTGCCCAAGCGGGCGCTGACGATACGCAGTATTTT. It specifies CSAQAGADDTQYF. The chain joins TRBV20-1 to TRBJ2-3; D might be TRBD2 (6 bases). Trimming took 6 bases from V and 6 from J, leaving 16 bases between them. This CDR3 has 13 residues. CDR1 is DFQATT, CDR2 SNEGSKA, per germline (reference sequence).